These T cell receptor beta chains were read from a single sample in a study of CD8+CD57+ T cells in acquired aplastic anemia. TCRdb independently ran MiXCR on the reads; one entry per CDR3 protein. The sample holds roughly 170,000 distinct CDR3 sequences, 60% to 70% seen once. The sequencing sample was made of sorted CD4+, CD8+, or CD8+CD57+ T cells (not recorded which) from PBMCs. These receptors were obtained from a human donor in good health. The CDR3 runs from the conserved cysteine through the conserved F or W. A D gene is named only where the DNA matches it firmly. Clone size, where shown, is once, few, many, or a class for clones that have expanded.

CASGLVLGLGGPHNEQFF	TGTGCTAGTGGTTTGGTACTAGGTCTGGGGGGTCCGCACAATGAGCAGTTCTTC	.	TRBV12-5	TRBJ2-1	18	.
CASSISGVGTQYF	TGTGCCAGTAGTATATCAGGAGTTGGTACGCAGTATTTT	.	TRBV19	TRBJ2-3	13	.
CASRPQGASNQPQHF	TGTGCCAGTAGGCCACAGGGGGCTAGCAATCAGCCCCAGCATTTT	TRBD1	TRBV19	TRBJ1-5	15	once
CASSPPFSSNQPQHF	TGTGCCAGCAGTCCTCCTTTCTCTAGCAATCAGCCCCAGCATTTT	.	TRBV2	TRBJ1-5	15	.
CASSFDRGNTIYF	TGTGCCAGCAGTTTCGACAGGGGAAACACCATATATTTT	.	TRBV6-5	TRBJ1-3	13	.
CASSSYGADFF	TGTGCCAGCAGCTCCTACGGGGCTGATTTTTTC	.	TRBV7-9	TRBJ2-7	11	.
CATKGGNYGYTF	TGTGCCACCAAGGGAGGGAACTATGGCTACACCTTC	.	TRBV15	TRBJ1-2	12	few
CASSRRGEDETQYF	TGCGCCAGCAGTCGTAGGGGCGAGGATGAGACCCAGTACTTC	.	TRBV10-2	TRBJ2-5	14	.
CSASPGNRGPDEQYF	TGCAGTGCTAGCCCCGGGAACAGGGGGCCGGACGAGCAGTACTTC	TRBD1	TRBV20-1	TRBJ2-7	15	.
CASSSGLSSYEQYF	TGTGCCAGCAGCTCGGGGCTCTCCTCCTACGAGCAGTACTTC	.	TRBV5-8	TRBJ2-7	14	many
CSVADRGIETQYF	TGCAGCGTTGCGGACAGGGGGATCGAGACCCAGTACTTC	TRBD1	TRBV29-1	TRBJ2-5	13	.
CAVQGALNNEQFF	TGTGCCGTTCAAGGTGCCCTTAACAATGAGCAGTTCTTC	.	TRBV2	TRBJ2-1	13	.
CASRTRGVTYEQYF	TGTGCCAGCAGAACCAGGGGAGTCACCTACGAGCAGTACTTC	.	TRBV2	TRBJ2-7	14	few
CATSRDVRPQHF	TGTGCCACCAGCAGAGATGTGCGGCCCCAGCATTTT	.	TRBV15	TRBJ1-5	12	once
CSAPGKAEAFF	TGCAGTGCCCCAGGGAAGGCTGAAGCTTTCTTT	.	TRBV20-1	TRBJ1-1	11	.
CAISEGVRNQPQHF	TGTGCCATCAGTGAAGGGGTTCGCAATCAGCCCCAGCATTTT	.	TRBV6-4	TRBJ1-5	14	few
CASSIVTYREVDQPQHF	TGTGCCAGTAGTATAGTAACCTACAGGGAAGTGGATCAGCCCCAGCATTTT	.	TRBV19	TRBJ1-5	17	.